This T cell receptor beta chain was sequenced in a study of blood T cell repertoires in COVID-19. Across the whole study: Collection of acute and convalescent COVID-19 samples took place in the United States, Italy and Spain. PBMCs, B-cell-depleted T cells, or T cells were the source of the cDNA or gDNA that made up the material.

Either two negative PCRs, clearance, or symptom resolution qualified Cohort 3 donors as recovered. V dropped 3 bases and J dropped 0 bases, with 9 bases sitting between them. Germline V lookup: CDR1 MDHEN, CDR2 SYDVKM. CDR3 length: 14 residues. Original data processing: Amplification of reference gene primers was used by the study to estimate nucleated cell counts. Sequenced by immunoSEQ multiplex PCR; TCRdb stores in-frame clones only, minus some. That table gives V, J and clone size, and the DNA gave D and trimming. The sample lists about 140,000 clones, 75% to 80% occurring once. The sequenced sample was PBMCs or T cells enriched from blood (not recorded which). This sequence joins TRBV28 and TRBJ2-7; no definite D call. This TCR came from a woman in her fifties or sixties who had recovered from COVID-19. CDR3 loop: CASSLRLGSYEQYF. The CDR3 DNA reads TGTGCCAGCAGTTTGCGCCTAGGCTCCTACGAGCAGTACTTC. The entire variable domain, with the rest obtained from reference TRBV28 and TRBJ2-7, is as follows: DVKVTQSSRYLVKRTGEKVFLECVQDMDHENMFWYRQDPGLGLRLIYFSYDVKMKEKGDIPEGYSVSREKKERFSLILESASTNQTSMYLCASSLRLGSYEQYFGPGTRLTVT.